This TCR beta chain came from a study of cytomegalovirus exposure and HLA in healthy donors. Trimming took off 3 bases at V and 3 bases at J, with 8 bases between the two ends. The germline gives CDR1 SEHNR, CDR2 FQNEAQ (reference sequence). The CDR3 runs 13 residues. Profiled with immunoSEQ multiplex PCR; TCRdb holds only in-frame clones, not every one. The repertoire holds some 140,000 clones, with around four fifths as singletons. The TCR comes from a woman younger than 45 in good health and CMV-seronegative. The source material was PBMCs. This chain connects TRBV7-9 to TRBJ1-1; D gene uncertain. CDR3 protein: CASSFTADTEAFF. The CDR3 DNA reads as TGTGCCAGCAGCTTCACGGCGGACACTGAAGCTTTCTTT.